These 9 T cell receptor beta chains originate from one sample sequenced in a study of OX40 agonist ivuxolimab in advanced cancers. The data were produced by immunoSEQ multiplex PCR, yet TCRdb's version contains in-frame clones alone and is incomplete. The sample includes tens of thousands of clones, around 94% of them seen just once. The sample was CD4+ or CD8+ T cells sorted from blood, taken in a trial of the OX40 agonist ivuxolimab. The receptors derive from an adult with an advanced solid tumor such as melanoma, head and neck, liver or kidney cancer.

The chain has TRBV29-1 and TRBJ1-2, with 8 bases that match TRBD1. V trimming: 6 bases; J trimming: 4 bases; junction bases outside the gene matches: 10. This CDR3 has 14 amino acids. Per germline, CDR1 SQVTM and CDR2 ANQGSEA. The CDR3 is CSVDTRGLGYGYTF. The CDR3 nucleotides read TGCAGCGTCGATACCAGGGGGCTGGGCTATGGCTACACCTTC.

The chain joins TRBV9 to TRBJ2-7, with D unresolved. CDR1 SGDLS and CDR2 YYNGEE come from the germline V gene. V was trimmed by 4 bases and J by 5 bases, leaving 10 bases between them. CDR3 size: 12 residues. The CDR3: CASSPGWDEQYF. CDR3 DNA sequence: TGTGCCAGCAGCCCCGGTTGGGACGAGCAGTACTTC.

The chain links TRBV5-6 to TRBJ1-4; D is unresolved. Germline V gene data show CDR1 as SGHDT and CDR2 as YYEEEE. Trimming stripped 2 bases from V and 8 bases from J, with 4 bases between. The CDR3 covers 11 residues. The CDR3 nucleotides are TGTGCCAGCAGCTTTGGGGAAAAACTGTTTTTT. It is translated as CASSFGEKLFF.

V and J are TRBV7-9 and TRBJ2-7; 7 nucleotides agree with TRBD1. Germline assignment: CDR1 SEHNR and CDR2 FQNEAQ (reference sequence). This CDR3 comprises 15 residues. V gave up 3 bases and J gave up 5 bases; unmatched junction bases: 10. In DNA, the CDR3 is TGTGCCAGCAGCTTCGGGCAGGGGGTAATCCACGAGCAGTACTTC. Translation: CASSFGQGVIHEQYF.

V and J are TRBV29-1 and TRBJ2-7, with 7 bases fitting TRBD1. CDR1 is SQVTM, CDR2 ANQGSEA, per germline. The CDR3 covers 14 residues. V shed 2 bases and J 5 bases; nucleotides not matched to a gene: 9. CDR3 bases: TGCAGCGTTGAAACGAGACAGGGTTGGAACGAGCAGTACTTC. Its protein product is CSVETRQGWNEQYF.

V and J are TRBV5-4 and TRBJ2-3, with D unclear. CDR3 size: 12 residues. The germline V gene encodes CDR1 SGHNT and CDR2 YYREEE (reference sequence). Deletions cut 4 bases from V and 0 bases from J, with 3 bases between. Here the CDR3 DNA reads TGTGCCAGCAGCCTAAGCACAGATACGCAGTATTTT. Translation gives CASSLSTDTQYF.

V gene TRBV25-1 combines with J gene TRBJ1-1, with D perhaps TRBD1 (5 bases). Trimming took 10 bases from V and 4 from J, leaving 22 bases between them. The CDR3 contains 15 residues. The germline V gene has CDR1 MGHDK and CDR2 SYGVNS. The CDR3 DNA sequence: TGTGCCAACTCGGGGGGGATATGGCGGTGCACTGAAGCTTTCTTT. Protein product: CANSGGIWRCTEAFF.

In this sample, this clone turned up once. This chain connects TRBV14 to TRBJ2-2; D possibly corresponds to TRBD1 (5 bases). The CDR3 length is 16 residues. The V gene lost 0 bases and the J gene lost 2 bases, with 10 bases spanning the gap. CDR1 and CDR2 from the germline V gene are SGHDN and FVKESK. The CDR3 is CASSQDQGANTGELFF. CDR3 nucleotides: TGTGCCAGCAGCCAAGATCAAGGGGCTAACACCGGGGAGCTGTTTTTT.

The genes are TRBV9 and TRBJ1-1; no clear D gene. The V gene lost 2 bases and the J gene lost 5 bases, with 10 bases spanning the gap. This CDR3 comprises 13 residues. The germline gives CDR1 SGDLS, CDR2 YYNGEE. The DNA of the CDR3 is TGTGCCAGCAGCGTGGGAGCTGGGACTGAAGCTTTCTTT. Amino acids: CASSVGAGTEAFF.